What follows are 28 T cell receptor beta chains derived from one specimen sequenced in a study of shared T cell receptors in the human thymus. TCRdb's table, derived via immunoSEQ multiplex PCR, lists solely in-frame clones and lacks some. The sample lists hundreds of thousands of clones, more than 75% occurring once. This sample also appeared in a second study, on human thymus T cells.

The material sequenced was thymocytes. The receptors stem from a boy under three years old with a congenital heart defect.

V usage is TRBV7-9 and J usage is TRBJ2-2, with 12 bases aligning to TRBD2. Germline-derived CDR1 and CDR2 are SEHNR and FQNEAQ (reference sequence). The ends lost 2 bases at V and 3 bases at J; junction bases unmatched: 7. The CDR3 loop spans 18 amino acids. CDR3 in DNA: TGTGCCAGCAGCTTAACGAGACTAGCGGGGGTTGACACCGGGGAGCTGTTTTTT. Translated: CASSLTRLAGVDTGELFF.

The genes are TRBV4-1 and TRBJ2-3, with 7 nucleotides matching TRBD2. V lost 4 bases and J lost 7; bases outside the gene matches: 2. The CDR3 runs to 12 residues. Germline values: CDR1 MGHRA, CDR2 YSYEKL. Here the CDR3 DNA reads TGCGCCAGCAGCCCTAGCGGATATACGCAGTATTTT. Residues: CASSPSGYTQYF.

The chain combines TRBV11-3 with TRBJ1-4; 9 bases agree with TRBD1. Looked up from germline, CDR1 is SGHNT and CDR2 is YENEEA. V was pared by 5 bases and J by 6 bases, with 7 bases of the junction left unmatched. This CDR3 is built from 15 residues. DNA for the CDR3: TGTGCCAGCAGCAAAACCGACAGGGGGGATGAAAAACTGTTTTTT. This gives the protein CASSKTDRGDEKLFF. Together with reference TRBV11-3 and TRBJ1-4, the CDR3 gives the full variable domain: EAGVVQSPRYKIIEKKQPVAFWCNPISGHNTLYWYLQNLGQGPELLIRYENEEAVDDSQLPKDRFSAERLKGVDSTLKIQPAELGDSAVYLCASSKTDRGDEKLFFGSGTQLSVL.

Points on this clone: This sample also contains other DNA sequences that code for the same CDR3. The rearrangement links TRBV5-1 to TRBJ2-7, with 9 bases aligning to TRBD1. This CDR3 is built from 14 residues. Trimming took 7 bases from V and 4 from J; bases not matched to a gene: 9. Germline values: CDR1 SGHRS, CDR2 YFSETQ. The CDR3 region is CASSPGQGLYEQYF. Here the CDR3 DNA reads TGCGCCAGCTCCCCGGGACAGGGATTGTACGAGCAGTACTTC.

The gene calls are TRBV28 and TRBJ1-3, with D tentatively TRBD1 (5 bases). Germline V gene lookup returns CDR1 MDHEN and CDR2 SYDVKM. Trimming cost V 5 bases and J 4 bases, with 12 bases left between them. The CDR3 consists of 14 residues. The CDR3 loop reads CASSPRTGGNTIYF. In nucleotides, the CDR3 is TGTGCCAGCAGTCCGCGTACAGGAGGAAACACCATATATTTT.

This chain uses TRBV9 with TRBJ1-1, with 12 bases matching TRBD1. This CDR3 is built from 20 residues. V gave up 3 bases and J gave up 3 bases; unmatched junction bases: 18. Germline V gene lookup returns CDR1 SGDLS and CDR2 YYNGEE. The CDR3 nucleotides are TGTGCCAGCAGCGCCATCGACGTGGGGACAGGGGGCGGTAGACACACTGAAGCTTTCTTT. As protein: CASSAIDVGTGGGRHTEAFF.

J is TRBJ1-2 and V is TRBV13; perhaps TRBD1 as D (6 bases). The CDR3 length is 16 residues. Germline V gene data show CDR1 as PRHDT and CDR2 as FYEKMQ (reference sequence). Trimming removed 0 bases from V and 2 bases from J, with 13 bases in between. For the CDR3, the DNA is TGTGCCAGCAGCTTAGGCTTGGGGGCGCAAAACTATGGCTACACCTTC. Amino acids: CASSLGLGAQNYGYTF.

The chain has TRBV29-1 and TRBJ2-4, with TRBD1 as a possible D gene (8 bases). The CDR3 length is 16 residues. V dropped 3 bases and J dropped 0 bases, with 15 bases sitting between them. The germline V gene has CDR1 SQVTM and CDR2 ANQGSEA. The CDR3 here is CSVETGEGLAKNIQYF. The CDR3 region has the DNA TGCAGCGTTGAGACAGGGGAGGGGCTAGCCAAAAACATTCAGTACTTC. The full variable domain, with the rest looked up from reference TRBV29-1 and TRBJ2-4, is SAVISQKPSRDICQRGTSLTIQCQVDSQVTMMFWYRQQPGQSLTLIATANQGSEATYESGFVIDKFPISRPNLTFSTLTVSNMSPEDSSIYLCSVETGEGLAKNIQYFGAGTRLSVL.

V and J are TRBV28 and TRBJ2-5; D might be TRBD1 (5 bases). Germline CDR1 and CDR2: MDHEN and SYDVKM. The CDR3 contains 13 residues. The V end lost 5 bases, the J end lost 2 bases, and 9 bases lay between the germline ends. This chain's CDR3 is CASSIGHQETQYF. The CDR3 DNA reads TGTGCCAGCAGTATTGGACATCAAGAGACCCAGTACTTC.

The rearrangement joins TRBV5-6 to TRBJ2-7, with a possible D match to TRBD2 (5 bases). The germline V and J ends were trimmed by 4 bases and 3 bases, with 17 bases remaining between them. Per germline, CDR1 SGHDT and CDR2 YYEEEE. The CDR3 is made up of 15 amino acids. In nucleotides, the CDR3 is TGTGCCAGCAGCACCGAAAAGGAGGTTTTCTACGAGCAGTACTTC. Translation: CASSTEKEVFYEQYF.

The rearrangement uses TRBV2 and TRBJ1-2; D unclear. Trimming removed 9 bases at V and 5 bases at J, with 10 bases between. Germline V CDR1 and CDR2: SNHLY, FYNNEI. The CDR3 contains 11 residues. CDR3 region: CARIEGYGYTF. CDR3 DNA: TGTGCCAGGATAGAGGGATATGGCTACACCTTC.

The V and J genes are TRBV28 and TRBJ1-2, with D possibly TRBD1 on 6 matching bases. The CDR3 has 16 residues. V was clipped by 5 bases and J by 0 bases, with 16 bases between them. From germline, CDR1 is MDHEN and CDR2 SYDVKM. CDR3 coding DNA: TGTGCCAGCAGTCCTGTACAGGGAAGGGCTAACTATGGCTACACCTTC. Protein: CASSPVQGRANYGYTF.

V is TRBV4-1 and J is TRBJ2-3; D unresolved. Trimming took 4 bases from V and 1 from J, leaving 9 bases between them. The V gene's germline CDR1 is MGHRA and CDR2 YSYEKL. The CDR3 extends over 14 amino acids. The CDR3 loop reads CASSPLVRTDTQYF. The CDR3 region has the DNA TGCGCCAGCAGCCCGCTAGTGCGCACAGATACGCAGTATTTT.

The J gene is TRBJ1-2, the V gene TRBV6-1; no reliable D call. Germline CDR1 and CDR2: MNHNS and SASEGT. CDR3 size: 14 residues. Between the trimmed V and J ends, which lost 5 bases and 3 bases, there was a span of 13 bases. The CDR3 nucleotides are TGTGCCAGCAGTCATGCGGGATCCTACTATGGCTACACCTTC. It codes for CASSHAGSYYGYTF.

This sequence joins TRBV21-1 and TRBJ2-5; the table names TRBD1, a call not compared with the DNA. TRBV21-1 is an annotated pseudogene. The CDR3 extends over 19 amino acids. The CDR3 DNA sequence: TGTGCCAGCAGCAAGTGGAACCGGGACAGGGGATCTGGCGGAGAGACCCAGTACTTC. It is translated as CASSKWNRDRGSGGETQYF.

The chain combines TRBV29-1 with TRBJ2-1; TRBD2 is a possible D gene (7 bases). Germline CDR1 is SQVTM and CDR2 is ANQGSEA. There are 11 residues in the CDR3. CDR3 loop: CSLGGGLEQFF. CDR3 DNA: TGCAGTCTAGGGGGGGGCTTGGAGCAGTTCTTC.

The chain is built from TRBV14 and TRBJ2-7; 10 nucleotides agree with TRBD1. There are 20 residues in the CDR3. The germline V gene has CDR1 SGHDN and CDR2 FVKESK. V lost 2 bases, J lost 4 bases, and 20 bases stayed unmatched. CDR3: CASSQPIDRGLALCAYEQYF. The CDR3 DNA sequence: TGTGCCAGCAGCCAACCAATCGACAGGGGGCTAGCCCTCTGCGCGTACGAGCAGTACTTC.

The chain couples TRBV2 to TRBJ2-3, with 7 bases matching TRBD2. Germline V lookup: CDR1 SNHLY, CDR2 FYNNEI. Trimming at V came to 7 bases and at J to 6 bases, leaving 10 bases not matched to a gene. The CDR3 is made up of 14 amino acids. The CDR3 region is CASTVGGGLDTQYF. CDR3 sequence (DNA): TGTGCCAGCACCGTTGGCGGGGGTTTGGATACGCAGTATTTT.

The CDR3, as DNA: TGTGCCAGCAGCTTAATCACCGGACAGGGGGACACTGAAGCTTTCTTT. Translation: CASSLITGQGDTEAFF. The chain joins TRBV28 to TRBJ1-1; 10 bases map to TRBD1. CDR3 size: 16 residues. The V gene's germline CDR1 is MDHEN and CDR2 SYDVKM. After removal of 6 bases from V and 3 bases from J, the junction contained 10 bases not matched to a gene.

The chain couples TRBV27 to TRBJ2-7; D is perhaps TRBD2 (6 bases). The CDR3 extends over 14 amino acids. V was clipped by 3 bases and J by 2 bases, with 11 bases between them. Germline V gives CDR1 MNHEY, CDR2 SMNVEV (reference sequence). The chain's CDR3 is CASSFGGETYEQYF. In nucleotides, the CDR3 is TGTGCCAGCAGTTTCGGCGGGGAGACCTACGAGCAGTACTTC.

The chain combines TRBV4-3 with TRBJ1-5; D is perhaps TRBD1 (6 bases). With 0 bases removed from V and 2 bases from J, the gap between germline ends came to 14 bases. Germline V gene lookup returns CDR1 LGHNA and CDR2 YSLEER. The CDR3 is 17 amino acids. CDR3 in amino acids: CASSQDRGGAGNQPQHF. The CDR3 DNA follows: TGCGCCAGCAGCCAAGATCGCGGGGGCGCGGGCAATCAGCCCCAGCATTTT.

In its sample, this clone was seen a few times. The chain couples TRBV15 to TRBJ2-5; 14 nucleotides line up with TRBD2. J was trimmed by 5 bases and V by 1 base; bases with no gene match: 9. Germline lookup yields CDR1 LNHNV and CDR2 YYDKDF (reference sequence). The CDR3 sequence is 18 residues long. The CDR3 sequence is CATSRGTSGRRQGETQYF. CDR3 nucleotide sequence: TGTGCCACCAGCAGAGGGACTAGCGGGAGGCGACAAGGGGAGACCCAGTACTTC.

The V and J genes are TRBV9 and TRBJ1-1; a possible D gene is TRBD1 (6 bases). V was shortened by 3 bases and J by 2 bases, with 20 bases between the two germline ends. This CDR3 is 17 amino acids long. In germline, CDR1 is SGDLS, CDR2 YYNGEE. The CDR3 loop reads CASSGRSDDRLNTEAFF. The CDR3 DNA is TGTGCCAGCAGCGGTAGGTCTGATGACAGGCTAAACACTGAAGCTTTCTTT. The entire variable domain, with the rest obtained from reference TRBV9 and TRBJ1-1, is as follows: DSGVTQTPKHLITATGQRVTLRCSPRSGDLSVYWYQQSLDQGLQFLIQYYNGEERAKGNILERFSAQQFPDLHSELNLSSLELGDSALYFCASSGRSDDRLNTEAFFGQGTRLTVV.

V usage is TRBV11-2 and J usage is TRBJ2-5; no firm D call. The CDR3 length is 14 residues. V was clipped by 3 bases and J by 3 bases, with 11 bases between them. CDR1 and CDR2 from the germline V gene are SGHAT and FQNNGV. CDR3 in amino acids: CASSFRPKKETQYF. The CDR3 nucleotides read TGTGCCAGCAGCTTCAGGCCGAAAAAAGAGACCCAGTACTTC.

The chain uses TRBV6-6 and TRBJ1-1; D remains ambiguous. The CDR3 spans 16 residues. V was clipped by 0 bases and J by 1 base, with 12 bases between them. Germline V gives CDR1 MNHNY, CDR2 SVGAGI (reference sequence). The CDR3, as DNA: TGTGCCAGCAGTTACTCGAAGAGAAGCTGGAACACTGAAGCTTTCTTT. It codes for CASSYSKRSWNTEAFF.

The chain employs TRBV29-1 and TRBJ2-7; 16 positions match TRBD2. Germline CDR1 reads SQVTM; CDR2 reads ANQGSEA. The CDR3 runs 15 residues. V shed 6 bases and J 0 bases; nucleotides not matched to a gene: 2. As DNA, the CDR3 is TGCAGCGTGGGACTAGCGGGAGGGATCTCCTACGAGCAGTACTTC. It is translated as CSVGLAGGISYEQYF.

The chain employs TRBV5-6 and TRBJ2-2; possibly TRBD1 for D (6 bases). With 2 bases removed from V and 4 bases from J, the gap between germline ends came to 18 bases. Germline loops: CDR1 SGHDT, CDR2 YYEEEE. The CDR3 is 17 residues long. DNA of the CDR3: TGTGCCAGCAGCTTCTTAAATGGGGGCCGGTCCACCGGGGAGCTGTTTTTT. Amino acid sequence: CASSFLNGGRSTGELFF.

The CDR3 DNA is TGTGCCAGCGAGGAAGGACTAGAGAATGAGCAGTTCTTC. Amino acid sequence: CASEEGLENEQFF. This chain joins TRBV2 and TRBJ2-1, with 7 nucleotides matching TRBD2. After removal of 8 bases from V and 7 bases from J, the junction contained 8 bases not matched to a gene. The CDR3 is 13 amino acids. CDR1 SNHLY and CDR2 FYNNEI come from the germline V gene.